A selection of T cell receptor beta chains follows, all from one sample in a study of blood T cell repertoires in COVID-19. Libraries were prepared by immunoSEQ multiplex PCR; TCRdb keeps only in-frame clonotypes and omits some of them. The table has approximately 300,000 clones, about 85% seen once. Sequences were obtained from PBMCs or T cells enriched from blood (not recorded which). These TCRs come from a woman aged 30 to 39 who had recovered from COVID-19. Both conserved end residues are trimmed from each CDR3. A D gene is named only where the DNA matches it firmly.

TRBJ1-1 TRBV30 NA AWSDQGLQGTEAF
TRBJ1-1 TRBV19 TRBD1 ASSIGTGGLGTEAF
TRBJ2-5 TRBV4-1 NA ASSQAGRWETQY
TRBJ1-1 TRBV30 TRBD1 AWTRGRRNTEAF
TRBJ2-3 TRBV7-2 NA ASSLAGRSTDTQY
TRBJ1-4 TRBV5-1 NA ASSLVSGGNEKLF
TRBJ1-6 TRBV4-2 NA ASSQVLADNNSPLH
TRBJ1-2 TRBV24-1 NA ATSDVTVAYGYT
TRBJ1-6 TRBV6-6 TRBD1 ASTQGVAPLH
TRBJ1-1 TRBV6-5 NA ASRPGFMNTEAF
TRBJ1-2 TRBV7-2 TRBD1 ASSLAGQARLGYGYT
TRBJ1-4 TRBV5-8 NA ASSWRGEAEKLF
TRBJ2-7 TRBV5-1 TRBD1 ASSLFEVGTGPYEQY
TRBJ2-5 TRBV18 TRBD2 ASSTPSGGAFGTQY
TRBJ1-2 TRBV9 TRBD1 ASSSGNTGDYGYT
TRBJ1-5 TRBV30 TRBD1 AWSAQGGAGQPQH
TRBJ1-1 TRBV6-5 NA ASSYQGGTEAF
TRBJ1-2 TRBV19 NA ASSLQVNYGYT
TRBJ2-6 TRBV9 NA ASSVKSSGANVLT
TRBJ1-1 TRBV27 NA ASSSATGRNTEAF
TRBJ1-6 TRBV7-9 TRBD1 ASSPWDRGLGSPLH
TRBJ1-6 TRBV6-5 NA ASSGGSSYNSPLH
TRBJ2-6 TRBV30 TRBD1 AWGGQGISGANVLT
TRBJ1-1 TRBV6-5 TRBD1 ASRSGQGMNTEAF
TRBJ2-7 TRBV6-6 TRBD2 ASVYGGASYEQY
TRBJ1-3 TRBV2 NA ASSTTGISGNTIY
TRBJ2-2 TRBV20-1 NA SASYKNTGELF
TRBJ2-7 TRBV5-1 NA ASSRDSNEQY
TRBJ2-7 TRBV20-1 TRBD2 SASGVTSASYEQY
TRBJ2-3 TRBV7-3 TRBD2 ASSPEERGGPDTQY
TRBJ1-1 TRBV29-1 TRBD1 SVGDRAIMNTEAF
TRBJ1-2 TRBV6-5 NA ASSPPQGPSYGYT
TRBJ1-1 TRBV19 NA ASSNDRNTEAF
TRBJ1-1 TRBV7-9 NA ASSFPGVGTEAF
TRBJ2-7 TRBV10-3 NA AISPGAGYEQY
TRBJ2-4 TRBV18 NA ASSPPSSRTKNIQY
TRBJ1-5 TRBV7-8 NA ASSVTGGTNSNQPQH
TRBJ1-1 TRBV30 NA AWSVKGAEAF
TRBJ2-2 TRBV25-1 TRBD2 ASSEASGSAGELF
TRBJ1-2 TRBV5-1 NA ASSLEGRGPLGYGYT
TRBJ2-1 TRBV30 TRBD2 AWSRGGIRHEQF